This T cell receptor (beta chain) was recovered during a study of blood T cell repertoires in COVID-19. Study in general: Donors in the United States, Italy and Spain gave samples during acute or convalescent COVID-19. The analysed material was cDNA or gDNA that came from T cells, B-cell-depleted T cells, or PBMCs.

Recruits, aged roughly 18 to 95 years, lived in 24 US areas. Per the study methods: Reference gene primer amplification gave nucleated cell count estimates. Generated by immunoSEQ multiplex PCR, the TCRdb table keeps only in-frame clones and is missing some. V, J and clone size reflect that table, while D and trimming were determined from the DNA. Here the sample spans approximately 220,000 clones, 87% being singletons. Germline V gives CDR1 MGHRA, CDR2 YSYEKL. The CDR3 covers 16 residues. Trimming took 3 bases from V and 3 from J, leaving 17 bases between them. This clone appeared once. The chain recombines TRBV4-1 with TRBJ1-2; weak D call: TRBD1 (6 bases). The sequenced sample was PBMCs or T cells enriched from blood (not recorded which). This TCR came from a woman in her 30s with acute COVID-19. CDR3 residues: CASSHPRGRGDYGYTF. In DNA, the CDR3 is TGCGCCAGCAGCCACCCAAGGGGCAGGGGAGACTATGGCTACACCTTC.